The present T cell receptor (beta chain) was sequenced within a study of T cells after yellow fever vaccination. There are a few counts of this clonotype. The V end lost 0 bases, the J end lost 5 bases, and 17 bases lay between the germline ends. The V gene's germline CDR1 is LGHNA and CDR2 YNFKEQ. The CDR3 is 17 residues long. One entry per CDR3 protein, called by TCRdb with MiXCR from the 5' RACE reads. The sample lists approximately 93,000 distinct CDR3 sequences, roughly 5.2% occurring once. The chain employs TRBV4-2 and TRBJ1-5; D is perhaps TRBD1 (6 bases). The sequenced sample was CD8+ T cells sorted from PBMCs, obtained 10 days after the yellow fever booster vaccination. This clonotype originated in a man younger than 35 who received the YFV17D yellow fever vaccine. The CDR3, as DNA: TGTGCCAGCAGCCAAGACTTGGGGGGCCTCGGATATCAGCCCCAGCATTTT. Its translation is CASSQDLGGLGYQPQHF.